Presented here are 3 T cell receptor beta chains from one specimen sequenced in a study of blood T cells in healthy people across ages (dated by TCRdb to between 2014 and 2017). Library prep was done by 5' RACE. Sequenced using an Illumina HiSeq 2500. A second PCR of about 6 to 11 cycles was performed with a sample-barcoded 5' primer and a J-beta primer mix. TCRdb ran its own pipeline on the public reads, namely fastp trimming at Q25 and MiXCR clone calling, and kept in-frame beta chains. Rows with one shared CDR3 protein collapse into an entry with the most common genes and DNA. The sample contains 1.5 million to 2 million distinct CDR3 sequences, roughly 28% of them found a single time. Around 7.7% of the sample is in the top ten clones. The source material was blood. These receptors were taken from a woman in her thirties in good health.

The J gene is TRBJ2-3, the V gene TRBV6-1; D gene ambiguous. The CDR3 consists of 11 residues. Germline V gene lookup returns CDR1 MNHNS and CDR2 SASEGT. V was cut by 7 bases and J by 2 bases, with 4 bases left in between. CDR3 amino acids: CASKFTDTQYF. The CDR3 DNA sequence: TGTGCCAGCAAATTCACAGATACGCAGTATTTT.

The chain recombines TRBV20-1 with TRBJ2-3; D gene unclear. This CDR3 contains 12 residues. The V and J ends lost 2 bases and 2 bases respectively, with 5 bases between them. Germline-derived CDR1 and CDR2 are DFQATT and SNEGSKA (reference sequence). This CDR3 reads CSARPNTDTQYF. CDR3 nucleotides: TGCAGTGCTAGACCCAACACAGATACGCAGTATTTT.

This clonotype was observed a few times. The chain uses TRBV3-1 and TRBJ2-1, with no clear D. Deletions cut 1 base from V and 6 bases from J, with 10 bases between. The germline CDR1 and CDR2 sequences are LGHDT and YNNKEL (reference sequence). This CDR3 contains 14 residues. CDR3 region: CASSQARLPNEQFF. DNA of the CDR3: TGTGCCAGCAGCCAAGCACGGCTCCCCAATGAGCAGTTCTTC.